These 22 T cell receptor beta chains were sequenced from one sample in a study of OX40 agonist ivuxolimab in advanced cancers. Some clones are missing from TCRdb's copy, which holds only in-frame ones; the method was immunoSEQ multiplex PCR. The table records 66,000 or so clones, roughly 85% of them present only once. Sequences were derived from CD4+ or CD8+ T cells sorted from blood, sampled in a trial of the OX40 agonist ivuxolimab. The source is an adult with an advanced solid tumor such as melanoma, head and neck, liver or kidney cancer.

The chain is built from TRBV6-1 and TRBJ1-2; possibly TRBD1 for D (5 bases). This CDR3 spans 13 amino acids. Trimming cost V 5 bases and J 3 bases, with 10 bases left between them. Germline V CDR1 and CDR2: MNHNS, SASEGT. The CDR3 region is CASSSDSDYGYTF. The CDR3 coding sequence is TGTGCCAGCAGTTCCGACAGTGACTATGGCTACACCTTC.

The chain couples TRBV10-3 to TRBJ2-2; 12 bases match TRBD2. V lost 6 bases to trimming and J lost 1 base; unmatched junction nucleotides: 6. Germline CDR1 reads ENHRY; CDR2 reads SYGVKD. The CDR3 covers 17 residues. The CDR3 sequence is CAISPTSGSWNTGELFF. For the CDR3, the DNA is TGTGCCATCAGCCCGACTAGCGGGAGTTGGAACACCGGGGAGCTGTTTTTT.

A single count supports this clone. The genes are TRBV5-4 and TRBJ1-5; D is possibly TRBD1 (5 bases). The CDR3 consists of 15 residues. Trimming cost V 4 bases and J 6 bases, with 17 bases left between them. Per the germline V gene, CDR1 is SGHNT and CDR2 is YYREEE (reference sequence). In DNA, the CDR3 is TGTGCCAGCAGCAAAGACAGAGGGTTGGGTCAGCCCCAGCATTTT. Its translation: CASSKDRGLGQPQHF.

The gene calls are TRBV7-2 and TRBJ1-2; no definite D call. This CDR3 is 12 amino acids long. V was pared by 4 bases and J by 7 bases, with 10 bases between. Germline V lookup: CDR1 SGHTA, CDR2 FQGNSA. CDR3 in DNA: TGTGCCAGCAGCTCCCGGGAAGCTGGCTACACCTTC. Amino acid sequence: CASSSREAGYTF. The full variable domain, rest sourced from reference TRBV7-2 and TRBJ1-2, is GAGVSQSPSNKVTEKGKDVELRCDPISGHTALYWYRQSLGQGLEFLIYFQGNSAPDKSGLPSDRFSAERTGGSVSTLTIQRTQQEDSAVYLCASSSREAGYTFGSGTRLTVV.

This chain connects TRBV6-5 to TRBJ2-7; D gene unclear. Trimming pared 6 bases from V and 3 bases from J, leaving 6 bases between. The CDR3 length is 11 residues. CDR1 is MNHEY and CDR2 is SVGAGI in the germline V gene. The chain's CDR3 is CASRKSYEQYF. The CDR3 DNA sequence: TGTGCCAGCAGGAAAAGCTACGAGCAGTACTTC.

The chain combines TRBV7-2 with TRBJ2-1; no firm D call. CDR1 and CDR2 (germline): SGHTA, FQGNSA. The CDR3 covers 12 residues. Trimming took 4 bases from V and 4 from J, leaving 5 bases between them. CDR3 coding DNA: TGTGCCAGCAGCTCCCAGTACAATGAGCAGTTCTTC. Translated: CASSSQYNEQFF.

This clone came up a few times. The J gene is TRBJ1-3, the V gene TRBV6-5; unclear D gene. The CDR3 consists of 15 residues. Germline CDR1 and CDR2: MNHEY and SVGAGI. V lost 6 bases, J lost 4 bases, and 16 bases lay in between. As DNA, the CDR3 is TGTGCCAGCAGAATGACGGTGTCTGGGGGAAACACCATATATTTT. This codes for CASRMTVSGGNTIYF.

J is TRBJ1-2 and V is TRBV6-5; D is uncertain. The V and J ends lost 0 bases and 4 bases respectively, with 9 bases between them. CDR3 length equals 14 residues. The germline V gene has CDR1 MNHEY and CDR2 SVGAGI. CDR3 residues: CASSYSVGPYGYTF. The CDR3 DNA sequence: TGTGCCAGCAGTTACTCTGTGGGCCCCTATGGCTACACCTTC.

The chain recombines TRBV29-1 with TRBJ2-1; 10 bases are a match to TRBD2. This CDR3 contains 16 residues. Germline-derived CDR1 and CDR2 are SQVTM and ANQGSEA. With 7 bases clipped from V and 4 bases from J, the junction kept 13 bases outside the gene matches. CDR3 sequence (DNA): TGCAGCGCCGAAGGTCCGAGCGGGGGGGCTTACAATGAGCAGTTCTTC. This sequence encodes CSAEGPSGGAYNEQFF.

This clone was seen a few times. The rearrangement joins TRBV5-1 to TRBJ1-1; D call uncertain. The germline gives CDR1 SGHRS, CDR2 YFSETQ. Trimming stripped 5 bases from V and 9 bases from J, with 11 bases between. The length of the CDR3 is 11 residues. The CDR3 sequence is CASREGQKAFF. The CDR3 nucleotides read TGCGCCAGCAGGGAGGGCCAAAAAGCTTTCTTT. Looking up the rest from reference TRBV5-1 and TRBJ1-1 gives the full variable domain: KAGVTQTPRYLIKTRGQQVTLSCSPISGHRSVSWYQQTPGQGLQFLFEYFSETQRNKGNFPGRFSGRQFSNSRSEMNVSTLELGDSALYLCASREGQKAFFGQGTRLTVV.

J is TRBJ1-4 and V is TRBV20-1, with a weak D call TRBD1 (6 bases). Between the trimmed V and J ends, which lost 6 bases and 8 bases, there was a span of 10 bases. The CDR3 length is 11 residues. The germline V gene has CDR1 DFQATT and CDR2 SNEGSKA (reference sequence). The CDR3 bases are TGCAGTGCCGCCCAGGGGGAAAAACTGTTTTTT. Its protein is CSAAQGEKLFF.

This chain uses TRBV7-2 with TRBJ1-2; TRBD1 is a possible D gene (5 bases). The length of the CDR3 is 14 residues. Germline assignment: CDR1 SGHTA and CDR2 FQGNSA. The V end was cut by 6 bases, the J end by 4 bases, with 15 bases between. CDR3 coding DNA: TGTGCCAGCAGTCGCGCGGGGGTGGGCTATGGCTACACCTTC. It yields the protein CASSRAGVGYGYTF.

The chain uses TRBV29-1 and TRBJ2-7, with unresolved D. CDR1 SQVTM and CDR2 ANQGSEA come from the germline V gene. The ends were cut back, 6 bases at V and 0 bases at J, with 9 bases in the middle. This CDR3 contains 12 residues. The CDR3 DNA reads as TGCAGCGTGCAGAGGAGCTCCTACGAGCAGTACTTC. It translates to CSVQRSSYEQYF.

The V and J genes are TRBV5-1 and TRBJ1-2; the match to TRBD1 covers 7 bases. This CDR3 is built from 14 residues. Trimming took 4 bases from V and 4 from J; bases not matched to a gene: 7. The germline V gene has CDR1 SGHRS and CDR2 YFSETQ. The chain's CDR3 is CASSQGTASYGYTF. CDR3 bases: TGCGCCAGCAGCCAAGGGACAGCATCCTATGGCTACACCTTC.

V is TRBV27 and J is TRBJ2-5; D is tentatively TRBD1 or TRBD2 (5 bases each). CDR1 is MNHEY and CDR2 is SMNVEV in the germline V gene (reference sequence). CDR3 length: 15 residues. V was pared by 5 bases and J by 11 bases, with 24 bases between. CDR3 protein: CASSPTLQPGGSQYF. CDR3 in DNA: TGTGCCAGCAGTCCAACCCTCCAACCTGGGGGTTCGCAGTACTTC.

This clone has only one observation. This sequence joins TRBV7-8 and TRBJ1-5; no reliable D call. CDR1 is SGHVS and CDR2 is FQNEAQ in the germline V gene. CDR3 length equals 14 residues. The ends were cut back, 5 bases at V and 8 bases at J, with 16 bases in the middle. The chain's CDR3 is CASSSNTALEPQHF. Here the CDR3 DNA reads TGTGCCAGCAGCAGCAACACGGCCCTGGAGCCCCAGCATTTT.

The rearrangement uses TRBV28 and TRBJ1-1; no definite D call. Trimming pared 4 bases from V and 1 base from J, leaving 10 bases between. The CDR3 runs to 14 residues. Germline lookup yields CDR1 MDHEN and CDR2 SYDVKM. As DNA, the CDR3 is TGTGCCAGCAGTTCGCCAAAGGGGAACACTGAAGCTTTCTTT. It is translated as CASSSPKGNTEAFF.

Judged by abundance, this clone is medium-sized. CDR3 region: CASSLQYRASEAFF. As DNA, the CDR3 is TGTGCCAGCAGCTTGCAATACAGGGCGTCTGAAGCTTTCTTT. The chain employs TRBV5-4 and TRBJ1-1; weak D call: TRBD1 (6 bases). The length of the CDR3 is 14 residues. Trimming removed 1 base from V and 6 bases from J, with 13 bases in between. Germline V gives CDR1 SGHNT, CDR2 YYREEE (reference sequence). Supplemented by reference TRBV5-4 and TRBJ1-1, the full variable domain reads ETGVTQSPTHLIKTRGQQVTLRCSSQSGHNTVSWYQQALGQGPQFIFQYYREEENGRGNFPPRFSGLQFPNYSSELNVNALELDDSALYLCASSLQYRASEAFFGQGTRLTVV.

Remarks on this clone: This CDR3 is also generated by other DNA sequences in the sample. This sequence joins TRBV18 and TRBJ2-7; the match to TRBD1 covers 9 bases. Germline CDR1 is KGHSH and CDR2 is LQKENI. J was trimmed by 3 bases and V by 3 bases; bases with no gene match: 3. The CDR3 is made up of 14 amino acids. CDR3 sequence (DNA): TGTGCCAGCTCACCGGGACAGGGATTCTACGAGCAGTACTTC. It encodes CASSPGQGFYEQYF.

This clone was seen a few times. The rearrangement links TRBV5-8 to TRBJ2-5; unclear D gene. Germline V CDR1 and CDR2: SGHTS, YDEGEE. The CDR3 is 14 residues long. Trimming cost V 3 bases and J 0 bases, with 9 bases left between them. The CDR3 reads CASSSGRYQETQYF. In DNA form, the CDR3 reads TGTGCCAGCAGCTCCGGACGGTACCAAGAGACCCAGTACTTC. Full variable domain (missing parts from reference TRBV5-8 and TRBJ2-5): EAGVTQSPTHLIKTRGQQATLRCSPISGHTSVYWYQQALGLGLQFLLWYDEGEERNRGNFPPRFSGRQFPNYSSELNVNALELEDSALYLCASSSGRYQETQYFGPGTRLLVL.

The J gene is TRBJ2-5, the V gene TRBV14, with a possible D match to TRBD2 (6 bases). The CDR3 consists of 16 residues. Germline V gene data show CDR1 as SGHDN and CDR2 as FVKESK. V dropped 1 base and J dropped 4 bases, with 16 bases sitting between them. CDR3 protein: CASSQVGGMVSETQYF. CDR3 in DNA: TGTGCCAGCAGCCAAGTTGGAGGGATGGTATCAGAGACCCAGTACTTC.

The V gene is TRBV13, the J gene TRBJ2-2; 7 bases agree with TRBD1. Germline V gene sequence: CDR1 PRHDT, CDR2 FYEKMQ (reference sequence). The CDR3 is made up of 16 amino acids. V lost 5 bases and J lost 1; bases outside the gene matches: 7. The chain's CDR3 is CASSLRQGRNTGELFF. CDR3 sequence (DNA): TGTGCCAGCAGCCTTAGACAGGGACGGAACACCGGGGAGCTGTTTTTT.